Shown below are 4 T cell receptor beta chains from a single sample sequenced in a study of blood T cell repertoires in COVID-19. Repertoires were generated with immunoSEQ multiplex PCR, while TCRdb's copy carries only in-frame clones and drops some. The table has some 160,000 clones, more than 70% seen once. The sequencing input was peripheral blood. These receptor sequences come from a man aged 60 to 75 with acute or convalescent COVID-19.

The genes are TRBV7-2 and TRBJ2-1; 10 bases align to TRBD2. V trimming: 4 bases; J trimming: 4 bases; junction bases outside the gene matches: 4. In germline, CDR1 is SGHTA, CDR2 FQGNSA. The CDR3 has 15 residues. DNA of the CDR3: TGTGCCAGCAGCTACGGTAGCGGGGGGTACAATGAGCAGTTCTTC. Translated, it gives CASSYGSGGYNEQFF.

This chain joins TRBV2 and TRBJ1-5; the D is unclear. Deletions cut 3 bases from V and 4 bases from J, with 13 bases between. Germline lookup yields CDR1 SNHLY and CDR2 FYNNEI. The CDR3 contains 15 residues. In DNA form, the CDR3 reads TGTGCCAGCAGTGAGGGCAGGTCAGCTAATCAGCCCCAGCATTTT. The encoded protein is CASSEGRSANQPQHF.

The V gene is TRBV5-1, the J gene TRBJ1-5, with TRBD1 matching 7 bases. There are 13 residues in the CDR3. The V segment lost 4 bases and the J segment 4 bases; nucleotides outside the gene matches: 2. Looked up from germline, CDR1 is SGHRS and CDR2 is YFSETQ. This CDR3 reads CASSPTGNQPQHF. CDR3 nucleotides: TGCGCCAGCAGCCCGACAGGGAATCAGCCCCAGCATTTT.

This chain links TRBV5-5 with TRBJ1-3; D is ambiguous. Germline assignment: CDR1 SGHKS and CDR2 YYEKEE (reference sequence). CDR3 length equals 16 residues. V lost 4 bases and J 0 bases, leaving 14 bases between the germline ends. The CDR3 coding sequence is TGTGCCAGCAGCAAATCGATTACCAGCTCTGGAAACACCATATATTTT. Translation: CASSKSITSSGNTIYF.